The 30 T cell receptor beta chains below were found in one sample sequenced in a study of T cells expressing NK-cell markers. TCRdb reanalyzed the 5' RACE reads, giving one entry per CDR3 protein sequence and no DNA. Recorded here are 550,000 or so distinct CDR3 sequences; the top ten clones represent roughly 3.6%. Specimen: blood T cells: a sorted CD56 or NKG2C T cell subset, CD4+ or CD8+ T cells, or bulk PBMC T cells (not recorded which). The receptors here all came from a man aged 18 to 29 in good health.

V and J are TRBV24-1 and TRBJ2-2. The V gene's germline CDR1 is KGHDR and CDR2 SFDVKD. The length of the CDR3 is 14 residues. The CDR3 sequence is CATSDKLTTGELFF.

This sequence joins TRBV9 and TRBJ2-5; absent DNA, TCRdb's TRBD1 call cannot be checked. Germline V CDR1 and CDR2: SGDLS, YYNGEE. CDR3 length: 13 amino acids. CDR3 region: CASSVGPKETQYF.

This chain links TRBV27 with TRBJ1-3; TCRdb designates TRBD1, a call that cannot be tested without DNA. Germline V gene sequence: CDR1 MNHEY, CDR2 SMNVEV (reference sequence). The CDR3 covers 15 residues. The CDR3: CASSSQGASGNTIYF.

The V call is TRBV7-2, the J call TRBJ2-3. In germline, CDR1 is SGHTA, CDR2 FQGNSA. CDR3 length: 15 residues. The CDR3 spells CASSLGSSGTDTQYF.

The CDR3 region is CASSLAPLAISTDTQYF. The J gene is TRBJ2-3, the V gene TRBV7-8; no DNA is available, so the TRBD1 call from TCRdb remains unchecked. Germline assignment: CDR1 SGHVS and CDR2 FQNEAQ. The CDR3 sequence is 17 residues long.

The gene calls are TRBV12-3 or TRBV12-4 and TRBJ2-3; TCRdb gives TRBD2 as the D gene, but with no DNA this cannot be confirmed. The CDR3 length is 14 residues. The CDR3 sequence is CASSLNSDTDTQYF.

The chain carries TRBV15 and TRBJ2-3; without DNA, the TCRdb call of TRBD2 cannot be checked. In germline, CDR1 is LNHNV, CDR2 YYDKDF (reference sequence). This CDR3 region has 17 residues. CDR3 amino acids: CATSRKRASGSGDTQYF.

CDR3 loop: CASSSGRSVDVGELFF. The chain employs TRBV5-1 and TRBJ2-2; the D call from TCRdb, TRBD2, cannot be confirmed without DNA. The CDR3 consists of 16 residues. Germline V gives CDR1 SGHRS, CDR2 YFSETQ.

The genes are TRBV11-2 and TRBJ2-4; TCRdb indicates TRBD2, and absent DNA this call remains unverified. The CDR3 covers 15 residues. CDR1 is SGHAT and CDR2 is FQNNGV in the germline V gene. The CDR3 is CASSPTVGWENIQYF.

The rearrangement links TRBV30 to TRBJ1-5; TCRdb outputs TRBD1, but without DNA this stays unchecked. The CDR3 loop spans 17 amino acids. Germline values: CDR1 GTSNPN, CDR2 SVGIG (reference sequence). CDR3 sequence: CACTSGTGPYSNQPQHF. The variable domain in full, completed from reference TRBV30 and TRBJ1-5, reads SQTIHQWPATLVQPVGSPLSLECTVEGTSNPNLYWYRQAAGRGLQLLFYSVGIGQISSEVPQNLSASRPQDRQFILSSKKLLLSDSGFYLCACTSGTGPYSNQPQHFGDGTRLSIL.

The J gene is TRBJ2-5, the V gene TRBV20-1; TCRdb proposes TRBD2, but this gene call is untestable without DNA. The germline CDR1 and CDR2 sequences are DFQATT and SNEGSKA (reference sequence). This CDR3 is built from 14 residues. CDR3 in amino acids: CSAREGGGRQTQYF.

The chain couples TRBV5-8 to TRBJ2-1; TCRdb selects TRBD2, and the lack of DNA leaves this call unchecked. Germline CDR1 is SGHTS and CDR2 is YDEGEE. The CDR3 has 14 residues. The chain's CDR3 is CASSSGTSKHEQFF.

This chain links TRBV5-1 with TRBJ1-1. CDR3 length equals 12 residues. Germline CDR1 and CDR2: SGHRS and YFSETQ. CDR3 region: CASSSTGGAAFF.

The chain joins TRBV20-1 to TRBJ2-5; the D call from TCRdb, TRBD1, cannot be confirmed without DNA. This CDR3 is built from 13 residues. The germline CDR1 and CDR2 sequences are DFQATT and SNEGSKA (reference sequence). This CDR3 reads CSGDVSMSETQYF.

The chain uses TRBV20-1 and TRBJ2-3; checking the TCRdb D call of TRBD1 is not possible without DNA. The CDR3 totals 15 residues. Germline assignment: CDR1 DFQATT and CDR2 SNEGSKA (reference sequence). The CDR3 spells CSASPGGIGTDTQYF.

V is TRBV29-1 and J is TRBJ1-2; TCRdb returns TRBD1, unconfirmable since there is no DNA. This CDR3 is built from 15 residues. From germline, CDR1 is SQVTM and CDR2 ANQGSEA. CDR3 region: CSVKITDRSNYGYTF.

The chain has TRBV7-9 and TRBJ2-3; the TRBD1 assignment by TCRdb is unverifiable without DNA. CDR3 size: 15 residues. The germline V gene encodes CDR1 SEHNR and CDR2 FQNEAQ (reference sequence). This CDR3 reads CASSLEGQPTDTQYF.

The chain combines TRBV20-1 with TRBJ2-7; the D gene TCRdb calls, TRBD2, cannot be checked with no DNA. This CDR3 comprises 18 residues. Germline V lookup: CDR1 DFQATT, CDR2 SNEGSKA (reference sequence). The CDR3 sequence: CSAREWLAGGGSSYEQYF.

The CDR3 loop reads CASSLWEPGTGELFF. V is TRBV28 and J is TRBJ2-2; TCRdb names TRBD1, which stays unverified in the absence of DNA. CDR3 size: 15 residues. The germline CDR1 and CDR2 sequences are MDHEN and SYDVKM.

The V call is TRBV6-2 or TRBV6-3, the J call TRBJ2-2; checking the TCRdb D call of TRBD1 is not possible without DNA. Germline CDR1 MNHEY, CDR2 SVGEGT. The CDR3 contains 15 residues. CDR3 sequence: CASSFRQQGTGELFF.

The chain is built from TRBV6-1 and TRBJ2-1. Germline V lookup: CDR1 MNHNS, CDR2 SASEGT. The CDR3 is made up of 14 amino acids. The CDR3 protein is CASSVAGMYNEQFF.

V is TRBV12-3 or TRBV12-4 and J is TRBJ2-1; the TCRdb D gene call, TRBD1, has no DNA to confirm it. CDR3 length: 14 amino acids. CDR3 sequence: CAVPWGNPYNEQFF.

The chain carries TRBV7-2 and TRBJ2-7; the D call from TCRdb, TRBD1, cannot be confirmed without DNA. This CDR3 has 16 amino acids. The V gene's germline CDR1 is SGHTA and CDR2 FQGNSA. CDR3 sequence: CASSPARTGFSYEQYF.

Here the CDR3 reads CASSSQRVENTEAFF. The rearrangement links TRBV7-2 to TRBJ1-1. There are 15 residues in the CDR3. Germline values: CDR1 SGHTA, CDR2 FQGNSA.

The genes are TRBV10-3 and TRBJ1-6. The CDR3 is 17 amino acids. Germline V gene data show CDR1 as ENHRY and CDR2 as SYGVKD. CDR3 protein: CAISEGWVTGLNSPLHF.

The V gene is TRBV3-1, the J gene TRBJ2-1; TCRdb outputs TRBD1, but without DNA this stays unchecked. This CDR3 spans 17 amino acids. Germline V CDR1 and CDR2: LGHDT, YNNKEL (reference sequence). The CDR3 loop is CASSQDFGPGTYNEQFF.

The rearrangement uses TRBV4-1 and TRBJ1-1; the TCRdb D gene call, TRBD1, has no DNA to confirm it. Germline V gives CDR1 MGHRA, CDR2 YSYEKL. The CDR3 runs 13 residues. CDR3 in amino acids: CASSQAGYTEAFF.

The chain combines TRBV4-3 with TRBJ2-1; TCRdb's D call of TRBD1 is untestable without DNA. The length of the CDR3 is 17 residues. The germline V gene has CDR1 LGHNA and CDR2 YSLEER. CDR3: CASSQGTGTGGANEQFF.

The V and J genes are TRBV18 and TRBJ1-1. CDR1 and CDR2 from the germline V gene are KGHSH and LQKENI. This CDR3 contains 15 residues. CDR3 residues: CASSPRGRWNTEAFF.

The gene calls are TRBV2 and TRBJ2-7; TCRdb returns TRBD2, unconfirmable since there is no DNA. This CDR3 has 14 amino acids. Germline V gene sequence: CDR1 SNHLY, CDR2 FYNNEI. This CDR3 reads CATKVRTSGYEQYF. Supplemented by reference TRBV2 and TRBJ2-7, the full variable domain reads EPEVTQTPSHQVTQMGQEVILRCVPISNHLYFYWYRQILGQKVEFLVSFYNNEISEKSEIFDDQFSVERPDGSNFTLKIRSTKLEDSAMYFCATKVRTSGYEQYFGPGTRLTVT.